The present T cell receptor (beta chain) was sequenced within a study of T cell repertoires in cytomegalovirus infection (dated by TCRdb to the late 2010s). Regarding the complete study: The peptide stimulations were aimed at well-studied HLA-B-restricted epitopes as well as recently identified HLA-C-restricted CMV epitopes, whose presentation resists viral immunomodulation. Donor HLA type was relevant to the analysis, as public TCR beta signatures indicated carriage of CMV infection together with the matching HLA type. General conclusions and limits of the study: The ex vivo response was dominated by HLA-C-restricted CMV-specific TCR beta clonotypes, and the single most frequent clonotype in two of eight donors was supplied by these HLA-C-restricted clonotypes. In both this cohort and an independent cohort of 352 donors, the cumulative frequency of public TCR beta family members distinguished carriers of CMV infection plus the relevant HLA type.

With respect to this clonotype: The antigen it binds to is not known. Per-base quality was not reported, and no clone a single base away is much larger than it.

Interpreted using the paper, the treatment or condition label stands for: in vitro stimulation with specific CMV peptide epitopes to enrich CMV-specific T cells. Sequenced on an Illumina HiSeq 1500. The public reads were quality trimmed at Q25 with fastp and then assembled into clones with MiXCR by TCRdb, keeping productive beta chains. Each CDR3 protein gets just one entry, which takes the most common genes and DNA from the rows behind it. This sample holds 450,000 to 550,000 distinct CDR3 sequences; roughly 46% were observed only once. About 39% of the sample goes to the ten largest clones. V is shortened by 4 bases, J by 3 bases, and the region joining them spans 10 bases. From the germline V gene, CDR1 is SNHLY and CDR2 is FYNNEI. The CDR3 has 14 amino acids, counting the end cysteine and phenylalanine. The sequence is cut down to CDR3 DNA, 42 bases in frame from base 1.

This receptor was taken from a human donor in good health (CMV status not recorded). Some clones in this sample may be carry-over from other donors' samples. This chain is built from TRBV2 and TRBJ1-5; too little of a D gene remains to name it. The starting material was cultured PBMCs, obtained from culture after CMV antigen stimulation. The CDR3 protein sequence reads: CASSGQANNQPQHF. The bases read TGTGCCAGCAGTGGCCAGGCCAACAATCAGCCCCAGCATTTT.